Following are 24 T cell receptor beta chains from one sample sequenced in a study of identical twins (dated by TCRdb to 2016 to 2018). Receptors were amplified or captured by 5' RACE. TCRdb records Illumina HiSeq 2000 as the sequencer. TCRdb trimmed the raw reads at Q25, called clones with MiXCR and kept productive beta chains. When rows share a CDR3 protein, they turn into one entry using the most common DNA and genes. The sample table holds 1.5 million to 2 million distinct CDR3 sequences, of which under 35% were seen once. The ten largest clonotypes hold about 0.3% of the sample. Input material: cord blood. Every receptor here comes from a newborn girl in good health.

The rearrangement uses TRBV19 and TRBJ2-2; no clear D gene. Germline CDR1 is LNHDA and CDR2 is SQIVND (reference sequence). The length of the CDR3 is 13 residues. V lost 3 bases and J 5 bases, leaving 7 bases between the germline ends. DNA for the CDR3: TGTGCCAGTAGTATGTACGGAACCGGGGAGCTGTTTTTT. Translation: CASSMYGTGELFF. Full variable domain (outside the CDR3, taken from reference TRBV19 and TRBJ2-2): DGGITQSPKYLFRKEGQNVTLSCEQNLNHDAMYWYRQDPGQGLRLIYYSQIVNDFQKGDIAEGYSVSREKKESFPLTVTSAQKNPTAFYLCASSMYGTGELFFGEGSRLTVL.

The genes are TRBV20-1 and TRBJ2-6; 8 bases map to TRBD1. After removal of 5 bases from V and 0 bases from J, the junction contained 12 bases not matched to a gene. The germline V gene has CDR1 DFQATT and CDR2 SNEGSKA (reference sequence). This CDR3 region has 18 residues. CDR3 residues: CSAGPQGAPLSGANVLTF. CDR3 nucleotide sequence: TGCAGTGCTGGCCCTCAGGGGGCCCCACTCTCTGGGGCCAACGTCCTGACTTTC.

The chain combines TRBV20-1 with TRBJ2-1; 9 bases fit TRBD2. CDR1 and CDR2 from the germline V gene are DFQATT and SNEGSKA (reference sequence). This CDR3 is built from 13 residues. V trimming: 7 bases; J trimming: 4 bases; junction bases outside the gene matches: 5. CDR3 loop: CSVILAGYNEQFF. The CDR3 bases are TGCAGTGTCATCCTAGCGGGATACAATGAGCAGTTCTTC.

This sequence joins TRBV20-1 and TRBJ2-1; 12 positions match TRBD2. In germline, CDR1 is DFQATT, CDR2 SNEGSKA (reference sequence). Trimming at V came to 6 bases and at J to 4 bases, leaving 7 bases not matched to a gene. The CDR3 totals 15 residues. The CDR3 here is CSAASGGARYNEQFF. CDR3 DNA: TGCAGTGCGGCTAGCGGGGGGGCCCGGTACAATGAGCAGTTCTTC.

The chain carries TRBV5-1 and TRBJ2-7; D uncertain. Germline V CDR1 and CDR2: SGHRS, YFSETQ. The CDR3 has 14 amino acids. V was cut by 0 bases and J by 5 bases, with 12 bases left in between. CDR3 in DNA: TGCGCCAGCAGCTTGGGGGCAGCTTCTGACGAGCAGTACTTC. This translates into CASSLGAASDEQYF.

Comment on this clonotype: Germline is not matched at one junction end, which may reflect a read error. The chain uses TRBV7-9 and TRBJ1-2; D gene uncertain. Germline CDR1 is SEHNR and CDR2 is FQNEAQ (reference sequence). This CDR3 region has 13 residues. The CDR3 coding sequence is TGTGCCAGCAGCTTCCAAGGCAACTATGGCTGCACCTTC. Translation gives CASSFQGNYGCTF.

This clonotype has more than one count but fewer than ten. The chain carries TRBV7-2 and TRBJ2-7; D gene ambiguous. The tail of the sequence fits TRBJ2-5 better, so the J call may be wrong. The CDR3 contains 13 residues. Germline V lookup: CDR1 SGHTA, CDR2 FQGNSA. The CDR3 nucleotides are TGTGCCAGCAGCTTAGAGTGGTTAGAGACCCAGTACTTC. It is translated as CASSLEWLETQYF.

This chain links TRBV11-2 with TRBJ2-1, with D maybe TRBD2 (7 bases). CDR1 and CDR2 from the germline V gene are SGHAT and FQNNGV. The CDR3 covers 18 residues. V lost 1 base to trimming and J lost 5 bases, with 21 bases between them. CDR3 region: CASSLGFVGGPWNNEQFF. The DNA of the CDR3 is TGTGCCAGCAGCTTAGGATTCGTCGGGGGGCCTTGGAACAATGAGCAGTTCTTC.

V is TRBV6-2 or TRBV6-3 and J is TRBJ2-1; TRBD2 aligns across 8 bases. After removal of 4 bases from V and 10 bases from J, the junction contained 9 bases not matched to a gene. The germline gives CDR1 MNHEY, CDR2 SVGEGT. The CDR3 is made up of 14 amino acids. The CDR3 sequence is CASSFLKRETEQFF. For the CDR3, the DNA is TGTGCCAGCAGTTTCTTAAAGCGGGAGACGGAGCAGTTCTTC.

The chain links TRBV24-1 to TRBJ2-3, with D perhaps matching TRBD2 (5 bases). The germline V gene encodes CDR1 KGHDR and CDR2 SFDVKD. The CDR3 runs to 14 residues. V lost 0 bases to trimming and J lost 9 bases, with 12 bases between them. CDR3 sequence: CATSDLFRDGTQYF. The DNA of the CDR3 is TGTGCCACCAGTGATTTGTTCCGGGATGGGACGCAGTATTTT.

The chain joins TRBV5-1 to TRBJ2-5, with D unclear. CDR3 size: 11 residues. The germline V gene has CDR1 SGHRS and CDR2 YFSETQ. Trimming pared 5 bases from V and 4 bases from J, leaving 6 bases between. The CDR3, as DNA: TGCGCCAGCAGAGTCGCAGAGACCCAGTACTTC. It codes for CASRVAETQYF.

In regard to this clonotype: Mismatch with germline at one junction end may stem from a read error. The rearrangement joins TRBV24-1 to TRBJ2-1; D possibly corresponds to TRBD1 (6 bases). CDR3 length: 14 amino acids. Germline lookup yields CDR1 KGHDR and CDR2 SFDVKD. The CDR3 is CAASDFTGRNEQFF. CDR3 coding DNA: TGTGCCGCCAGTGATTTTACAGGGCGCAATGAGCAGTTCTTC.

This clonotype was seen a few times. The chain carries TRBV5-4 and TRBJ1-2; D is perhaps TRBD1 (5 bases). Germline V gene lookup returns CDR1 SGHNT and CDR2 YYREEE (reference sequence). The CDR3 contains 15 residues. Trimming stripped 6 bases from V and 2 bases from J, with 17 bases between. The CDR3 protein is CASKWGGDSNYGYTF. DNA for the CDR3: TGTGCCAGCAAGTGGGGAGGGGATTCCAACTATGGCTACACCTTC.

This clonotype was recorded many times. This chain joins TRBV9 and TRBJ2-5; D is perhaps TRBD2 (6 bases). V gave up 4 bases and J gave up 1 base, with 11 bases separating them. The germline V gene encodes CDR1 SGDLS and CDR2 YYNGEE. This CDR3 has 14 residues. CDR3 residues: CASSLGLFQETQYF. The CDR3 bases are TGTGCCAGCAGCTTAGGACTATTCCAAGAGACCCAGTACTTC.

In its sample, this clonotype was seen once. The chain couples TRBV28 to TRBJ1-4; TRBD1 agrees at 7 bases. V lost 4 bases to trimming and J lost 0 bases; unmatched junction nucleotides: 8. Germline CDR1 is MDHEN and CDR2 is SYDVKM. This CDR3 spans 17 amino acids. CDR3 nucleotides: TGTGCCAGCAGTTCCCTAGGACAGGAGGCAACTAATGAAAAACTGTTTTTT. It specifies CASSSLGQEATNEKLFF.

J is TRBJ1-1 and V is TRBV5-1, with 7 bases that match TRBD1. V lost 0 bases, J lost 5 bases, and 7 bases stayed unmatched. CDR1 is SGHRS, CDR2 YFSETQ, per germline. CDR3 length: 15 amino acids. CDR3: CASSLEWGQLTEAFF. Here the CDR3 DNA reads TGCGCCAGCAGCTTGGAATGGGGACAGCTGACTGAAGCTTTCTTT.

This chain connects TRBV2 to TRBJ1-1, with 9 nucleotides matching TRBD1. The CDR3 covers 14 residues. Germline loops: CDR1 SNHLY, CDR2 FYNNEI. J gave up 1 base and V 9 bases, and 6 bases lay outside the gene matches. The CDR3 region has the DNA TGTGCCAGGAAAACAGGGGGCTCGAACACTGAAGCTTTCTTT. It encodes CARKTGGSNTEAFF. Supplemented by reference TRBV2 and TRBJ1-1, the full variable domain reads EPEVTQTPSHQVTQMGQEVILRCVPISNHLYFYWYRQILGQKVEFLVSFYNNEISEKSEIFDDQFSVERPDGSNFTLKIRSTKLEDSAMYFCARKTGGSNTEAFFGQGTRLTVV.

This clonotype was counted a few times. The chain has TRBV7-2 and TRBJ2-3; TRBD2 matches at 10 bases. Germline CDR1 reads SGHTA; CDR2 reads FQGNSA. CDR3 length: 15 amino acids. Germline trimming cut 1 base from V and 7 bases from J; bases unmatched to any gene: 5. The CDR3: CASSLEAGGRNTQYF. The CDR3 coding sequence is TGTGCCAGCAGCTTAGAAGCGGGGGGGCGAAATACGCAGTATTTT.

J is TRBJ1-1 and V is TRBV10-3, with TRBD1 matching 9 bases. V shed 0 bases and J 10 bases; nucleotides not matched to a gene: 15. The germline V gene has CDR1 ENHRY and CDR2 SYGVKD. The CDR3 totals 17 residues. The CDR3: CAISESKQGAVLGGAFF. CDR3 nucleotides: TGTGCCATCAGTGAGTCGAAACAGGGGGCGGTTCTAGGTGGAGCTTTCTTT.

This clonotype was counted only a few times. The junction shows a germline mismatch at one end, possibly a read error. V and J are TRBV7-8 and TRBJ2-3, with 12 positions matching TRBD2. Germline values: CDR1 SGHVS, CDR2 FQNEAQ. This CDR3 comprises 15 residues. The CDR3 DNA reads TGTGCCGGCAGCTCAGGACTAGCGGGACGGGATACGCAGTATTTT. Its protein product is CAGSSGLAGRDTQYF.

The chain has TRBV4-1 and TRBJ2-7, with D maybe TRBD2 (6 bases). CDR3 length equals 13 residues. CDR1 is MGHRA, CDR2 YSYEKL, per germline. The ends were cut back, 5 bases at V and 9 bases at J, with 17 bases in the middle. DNA for the CDR3: TGCGCCAGCAGCGACCCCTTGGGGAGGACGCAGTACTTC. Translation gives CASSDPLGRTQYF.

This chain uses TRBV6-1 with TRBJ1-2; the match to TRBD1 covers 9 bases. J lost 2 bases, V lost 6 bases, and 16 bases had no gene match. The CDR3 loop spans 18 amino acids. Germline V lookup: CDR1 MNHNS, CDR2 SASEGT. The CDR3 DNA sequence: TGTGCCAGCAGCCAGAGATTACAGGGGGCGAGGCAGAACTATGGCTACACCTTC. Its translation is CASSQRLQGARQNYGYTF.

This chain connects TRBV24-1 to TRBJ2-2, with 7 bases aligning to TRBD1. The germline V gene encodes CDR1 KGHDR and CDR2 SFDVKD. The CDR3 totals 16 residues. Trimming took 3 bases from V and 3 from J; bases not matched to a gene: 6. The CDR3 region is CATSDPRTGYTGELFF. The CDR3 bases are TGTGCCACCAGTGATCCTCGGACAGGCTACACCGGGGAGCTGTTTTTT.

This clonotype appeared a single time. J is TRBJ2-1 and V is TRBV20-1, with D hard to call. Germline-derived CDR1 and CDR2 are DFQATT and SNEGSKA (reference sequence). V was clipped by 4 bases and J by 10 bases, with 20 bases between them. CDR3 size: 14 residues. In DNA, the CDR3 is TGCAGTGCTATCGGCTTAAACTCTCGTCACGAGCAGTTCTTC. It is translated as CSAIGLNSRHEQFF.